This is a list of T cell receptor beta chains from one sample in a study of blood T cells in healthy people across ages. MiXCR, applied by TCRdb to the 5' RACE reads, yields one record per CDR3 protein. The data hold roughly 1,800,000 distinct CDR3 sequences, with 49% observed a single time. Material: blood. These TCRs come from a middle-aged woman in good health. The CDR3 runs from the conserved cysteine through the conserved F or W. Each record gives: CDR3 protein, CDR3 DNA, J gene, D gene, clone size, V gene. The D gene is left open where the match is weak. For some rows the clone size is stated as once, few or many, or as a class when expanded; others skip it.

CDR3: CAIRQGEVNEQYF
DNA: TGTGCCATCAGACAGGGCGAGGTGAACGAGCAGTACTTC
J: TRBJ2-7
D: TRBD1
size: NA
V: TRBV2

CDR3: CASSLGLFFEQYF
DNA: TGTGCCAGCAGCCTTGGACTTTTTTTCGAGCAGTACTTC
J: TRBJ2-7
D: NA
size: NA
V: TRBV6-6

CDR3: CASSSTGAGDTGELFF
DNA: TGTGCCAGCAGTTCCACAGGGGCAGGGGACACCGGGGAGCTGTTTTTT
J: TRBJ2-2
D: TRBD1
size: NA
V: TRBV6-2/TRBV6-3

CDR3: CASSLDRGRSEKLFF
DNA: TGTGCCAGCAGCTTAGACAGGGGGCGTTCTGAAAAACTGTTTTTT
J: TRBJ1-4
D: TRBD1
size: NA
V: TRBV7-2

CDR3: CATSDGGGLAGYNEQFF
DNA: TGTGCCACCAGTGATGGGGGGGGACTAGCTGGGTACAATGAGCAGTTCTTC
J: TRBJ2-1
D: TRBD2
size: NA
V: TRBV24-1

CDR3: CASSQALLAGGLTDTQYF
DNA: TGTGCCAGCAGCCAAGCGCTACTAGCGGGGGGTCTCACAGATACGCAGTATTTT
J: TRBJ2-3
D: TRBD2
size: few
V: TRBV3-1

CDR3: CASSLAAGQATDTQYF
DNA: TGTGCCAGCAGCTTGGCCGCGGGACAGGCCACAGATACGCAGTATTTT
J: TRBJ2-3
D: TRBD1
size: NA
V: TRBV5-5

CDR3: CASSVGGLEGYTF
DNA: TGTGCCAGCAGCGTCGGGGGGTTGGAGGGCTACACCTTC
J: TRBJ1-2
D: NA
size: NA
V: TRBV9

CDR3: CASSYDGARSYNEQFF
DNA: TGTGCCAGCAGTTATGACGGGGCGAGGTCCTACAATGAGCAGTTCTTC
J: TRBJ2-1
D: NA
size: few
V: TRBV6-2/TRBV6-3

CDR3: CASSPAGQGYEQYF
DNA: TGTGCCAGCAGTCCAGCGGGACAGGGCTACGAGCAGTACTTC
J: TRBJ2-7
D: TRBD1
size: NA
V: TRBV6-5

CDR3: CASSMRLRGSETQYF
DNA: TGCGCCAGCAGTATGAGGCTACGGGGTAGTGAGACCCAGTACTTC
J: TRBJ2-5
D: NA
size: few
V: TRBV4-1

CDR3: CASSLSQSPNYGYTF
DNA: TGTGCCAGCAGTTTATCACAGTCTCCTAACTATGGCTACACCTTC
J: TRBJ1-2
D: NA
size: once
V: TRBV27

CDR3: CASSTTGTPRETQYF
DNA: TGTGCCAGCAGTACAACCGGGACTCCAAGAGAGACCCAGTACTTC
J: TRBJ2-5
D: NA
size: NA
V: TRBV27

CDR3: CATSEAGGTGELFF
DNA: TGTGCCACCAGTGAGGCGGGAGGAACCGGGGAGCTGTTTTTT
J: TRBJ2-2
D: TRBD2
size: few
V: TRBV24-1

CDR3: CSVVAGVLNEQYF
DNA: TGCAGCGTTGTAGCGGGGGTACTAAATGAGCAGTACTTC
J: TRBJ2-7
D: TRBD2
size: few
V: TRBV29-1

CDR3: CSGVRDPNYGYTF
DNA: TGCAGCGGTGTACGAGACCCTAACTATGGCTACACCTTC
J: TRBJ1-2
D: NA
size: NA
V: TRBV29-1

CDR3: CASGGAGAFF
DNA: TGTGCCAGCGGCGGGGCTGGAGCTTTCTTT
J: TRBJ1-1
D: NA
size: few
V: TRBV6-2/TRBV6-3

CDR3: CASRPRGRGRSDTQYF
DNA: TGTGCCAGCCGACCCCGGGGCAGGGGGCGTTCAGATACGCAGTATTTT
J: TRBJ2-3
D: TRBD1
size: once
V: TRBV6-2/TRBV6-3

CDR3: CASSQDGLAGGRGDTQYF
DNA: TGCGCCAGCAGCCAGGACGGACTAGCGGGGGGGCGTGGAGATACGCAGTATTTT
J: TRBJ2-3
D: TRBD2
size: few
V: TRBV4-3

CDR3: CSARPGPSTSDEQYF
DNA: TGCAGTGCTAGGCCGGGACCAAGTACCTCCGACGAGCAGTACTTC
J: TRBJ2-7
D: NA
size: NA
V: TRBV20-1

CDR3: CSAKIAGMRGLSSTDTQYF
DNA: TGCAGTGCGAAGATAGCGGGGATGAGGGGGCTTTCTAGCACAGATACGCAGTATTTT
J: TRBJ2-3
D: NA
size: NA
V: TRBV20-1

CDR3: CASSYTGAPFYNEQFF
DNA: TGTGCCAGCAGCTATACAGGGGCCCCCTTTTACAATGAGCAGTTCTTC
J: TRBJ2-1
D: TRBD1
size: NA
V: TRBV27

CDR3: CASSLGLTGGTYGYTF
DNA: TGTGCCAGCAGCTTGGGATTAACAGGGGGCACCTATGGCTACACCTTC
J: TRBJ1-2
D: TRBD1
size: NA
V: TRBV5-6

CDR3: CSASRGGTQYF
DNA: TGCAGTGCTAGCCGAGGTGGTACGCAGTATTTT
J: TRBJ2-3
D: NA
size: NA
V: TRBV20-1

CDR3: CASRRTGAAQPQHF
DNA: TGTGCCAGCAGGAGAACAGGGGCCGCTCAGCCCCAGCATTTT
J: TRBJ1-5
D: TRBD1
size: NA
V: TRBV12-3/TRBV12-4

CDR3: CASLPVNSGANVLTF
DNA: TGTGCCAGCCTCCCCGTCAACTCTGGGGCCAACGTCCTGACTTTC
J: TRBJ2-6
D: NA
size: NA
V: TRBV6-2/TRBV6-3

CDR3: CASRLSFDGFYEQYF
DNA: TGTGCCAGCAGGCTGTCCTTCGACGGCTTCTACGAGCAGTACTTC
J: TRBJ2-7
D: NA
size: NA
V: TRBV27

CDR3: CASSLDRRSYEQYF
DNA: TGTGCCAGCAGCCTCGACAGGCGGAGCTACGAGCAGTACTTC
J: TRBJ2-7
D: NA
size: many
V: TRBV7-2

CDR3: CASSQLAAGGSGGELFF
DNA: TGTGCCAGCAGCCAATTAGCAGCGGGAGGTTCCGGCGGGGAGCTGTTTTTT
J: TRBJ2-2
D: TRBD2
size: NA
V: TRBV4-2

CDR3: CSAREGQGSYGYTF
DNA: TGCAGTGCTAGAGAGGGACAGGGCTCCTATGGCTACACCTTC
J: TRBJ1-2
D: TRBD1
size: NA
V: TRBV20-1

CDR3: CASSPLPVVNEQFF
DNA: TGTGCCAGCAGCCCGCTCCCCGTGGTAAATGAGCAGTTCTTC
J: TRBJ2-1
D: NA
size: few
V: TRBV7-3

CDR3: CASSPRTLAGGQETQYF
DNA: TGTGCCAGCTCACCACGGACCCTAGCGGGGGGGCAAGAGACCCAGTACTTC
J: TRBJ2-5
D: TRBD2
size: many
V: TRBV18

CDR3: CASSVADRGVLLDTQYF
DNA: TGTGCCAGCAGCGTAGCTGACCGGGGGGTACTATTAGATACGCAGTATTTT
J: TRBJ2-3
D: TRBD2
size: NA
V: TRBV9

CDR3: CASSQAGSSTSEAFF
DNA: TGCGCCAGCAGCCAGGCAGGCTCCAGCACCTCTGAAGCTTTCTTT
J: TRBJ1-1
D: NA
size: NA
V: TRBV4-3

CDR3: CASSRDWEGYEQYF
DNA: TGTGCCAGCAGCCGTGACTGGGAAGGCTACGAGCAGTACTTC
J: TRBJ2-7
D: NA
size: NA
V: TRBV5-5